This T cell receptor beta chain was recorded in a study of T cells after yellow fever vaccination. Notes on the study in general: Peaking faster, on day 5 versus 15, the secondary response was nonetheless weaker.

To note about this clonotype: Its antigen remains unidentified.

TCRdb ran MiXCR on the 5' RACE reads and lists one entry per CDR3 protein. The profile shows approximately 260,000 distinct CDR3 sequences, about an eighth of them singletons. This CDR3 comprises 15 residues. CDR1 and CDR2 from the germline V gene are SGHVS and FQNEAQ. Trimming cost V 5 bases and J 3 bases, with 16 bases left between them. The sequences come from CD4+ T cells sorted from PBMCs, collected 45 days after the yellow fever booster vaccination. This TCR derives from a man between 25 and 39 years old who received the YFV17D yellow fever vaccine. This chain connects TRBV7-8 to TRBJ2-5, with D maybe TRBD1 (5 bases). The CDR3 sequence is CASSPSLNRKETQYF. CDR3 nucleotides: TGTGCCAGCAGCCCTAGTTTGAACAGGAAAGAGACCCAGTACTTC.